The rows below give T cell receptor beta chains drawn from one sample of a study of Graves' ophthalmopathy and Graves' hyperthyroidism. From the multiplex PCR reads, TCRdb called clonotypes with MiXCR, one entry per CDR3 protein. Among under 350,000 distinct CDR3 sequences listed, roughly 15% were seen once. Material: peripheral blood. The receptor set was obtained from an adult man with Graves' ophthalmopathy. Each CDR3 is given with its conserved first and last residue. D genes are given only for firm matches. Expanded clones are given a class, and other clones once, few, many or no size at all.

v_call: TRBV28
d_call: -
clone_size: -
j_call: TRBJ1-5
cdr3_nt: TGTGCCAGCGAGTTGGACGGCAATCAGCCCCAGCATTTT
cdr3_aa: CASELDGNQPQHF

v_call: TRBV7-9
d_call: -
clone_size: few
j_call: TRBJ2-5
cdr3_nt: TGTGCCAGCAGCTTCGGATACAGGGAAGTCGAGACACAGTACTTC
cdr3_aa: CASSFGYREVETQYF

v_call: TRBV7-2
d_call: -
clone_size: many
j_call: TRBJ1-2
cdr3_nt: TGTGCCAGCAGCTTAAGTTCAGGGGTGGGCAGTGGCTACACCTTC
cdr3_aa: CASSLSSGVGSGYTF

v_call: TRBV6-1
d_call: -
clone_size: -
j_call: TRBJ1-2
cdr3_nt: TGTGCCGCGACGGGGGGACCAAATAACTATGGCTACACCTTC
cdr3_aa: CAATGGPNNYGYTF

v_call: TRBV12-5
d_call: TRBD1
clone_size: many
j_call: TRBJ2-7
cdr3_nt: TGTGCTAGTGGTTTGGTTCTCGGGACAGGTCCCTACGAGCAGTACTTC
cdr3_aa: CASGLVLGTGPYEQYF

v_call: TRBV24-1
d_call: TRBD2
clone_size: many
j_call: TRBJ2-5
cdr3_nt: TGTGCCACCAGTGATTCGACTAGCGGGATCCAAGAGACCCAGTACTTC
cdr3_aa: CATSDSTSGIQETQYF

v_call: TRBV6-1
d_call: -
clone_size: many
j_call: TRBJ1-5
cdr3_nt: TGTGCCAGCACCACAGGGAATCGGCCCCAGCATTTT
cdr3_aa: CASTTGNRPQHF

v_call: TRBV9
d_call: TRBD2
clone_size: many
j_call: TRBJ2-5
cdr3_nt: TGTGCCAGCAGCGTAGGCTCGGGGGGACCCGCTGAGACCCAGTACTTC
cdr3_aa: CASSVGSGGPAETQYF

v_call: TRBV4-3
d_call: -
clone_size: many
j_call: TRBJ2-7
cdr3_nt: TGCGCCAGCAGCCAAGACTGGGTATCTAACTACGAGCAGTACTTC
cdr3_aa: CASSQDWVSNYEQYF

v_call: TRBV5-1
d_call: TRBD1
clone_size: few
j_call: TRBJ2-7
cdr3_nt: TGCGCCAGCAGCTTGGCAGAGACAGGGGAAGGCTACGAGCAGTACTTC
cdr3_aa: CASSLAETGEGYEQYF

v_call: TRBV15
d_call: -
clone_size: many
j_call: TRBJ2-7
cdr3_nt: TGTGCCACCAGCAGAAGCCGGCAATCACCCAGGGACGAGCAGTACTTC
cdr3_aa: CATSRSRQSPRDEQYF

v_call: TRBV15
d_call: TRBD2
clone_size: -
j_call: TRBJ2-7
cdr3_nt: TGTGCCACCAGCCTAGCGGGAGTAGGGTACGAGCAGTACTTC
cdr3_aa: CATSLAGVGYEQYF

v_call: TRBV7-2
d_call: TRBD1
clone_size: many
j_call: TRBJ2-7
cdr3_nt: TGTGCCAGCAGCTCGGACAGGGGATCCTACGAGCAGTACTTC
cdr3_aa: CASSSDRGSYEQYF

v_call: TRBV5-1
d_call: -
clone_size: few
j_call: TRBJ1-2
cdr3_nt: TGCGCCAGCAGCTTGGACAGCAGCACTAACTATGGCTTCACCTTC
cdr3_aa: CASSLDSSTNYGFTF

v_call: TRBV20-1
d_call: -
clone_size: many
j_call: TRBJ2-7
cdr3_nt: TGCAGTGCTAAATCTCTCTATTCTATCTACGAGCAGTACTTC
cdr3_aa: CSAKSLYSIYEQYF

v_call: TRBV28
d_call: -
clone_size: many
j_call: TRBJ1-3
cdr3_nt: TGTGCCAGCAGTTTCTCCGTGGACACCATATATTTT
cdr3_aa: CASSFSVDTIYF

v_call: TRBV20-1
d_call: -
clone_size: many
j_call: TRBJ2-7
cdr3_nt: TGCAGTGCTAGAGATTTTACCGGGGGTACCTACGAGCAGTACTTC
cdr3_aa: CSARDFTGGTYEQYF

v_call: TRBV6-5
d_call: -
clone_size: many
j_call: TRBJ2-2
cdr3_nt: TGTGCCAGCAGTTATGGAAGGAGCACCGGGGAGCTGTTTTTT
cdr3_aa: CASSYGRSTGELFF

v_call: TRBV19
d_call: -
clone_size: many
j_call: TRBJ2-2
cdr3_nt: TGTGCCAGTAGTATAGATCGGGGCCTAGTCTCCGCCGGGGAGCTGTTTTTT
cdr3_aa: CASSIDRGLVSAGELFF

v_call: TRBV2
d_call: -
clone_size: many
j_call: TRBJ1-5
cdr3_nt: TGTGCCAGCAGTGAGGTCGCAGGACTTAGCAATCAGCCCCAGCATTTT
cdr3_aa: CASSEVAGLSNQPQHF

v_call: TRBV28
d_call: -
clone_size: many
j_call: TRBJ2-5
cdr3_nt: TGTGCCGCAAGTAGGCAGCGTTACCAAGAGACCCAGTACTTC
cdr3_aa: CAASRQRYQETQYF

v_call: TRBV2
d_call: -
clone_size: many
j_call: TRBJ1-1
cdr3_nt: TGTGCCAGCAGTGAATCGACCTTTGAAGCTTTCTTT
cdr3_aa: CASSESTFEAFF

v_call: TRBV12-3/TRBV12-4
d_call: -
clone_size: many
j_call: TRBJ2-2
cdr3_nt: TGTGCCAGCAAACCGGGGTGGGCCGGGGAGCTGTTTTTT
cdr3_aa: CASKPGWAGELFF

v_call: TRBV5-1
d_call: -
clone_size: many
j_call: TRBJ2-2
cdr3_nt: TGCGCCAGCAGCGGTACTTGGCCCAACACCGGGGGGCTGTTTTTT
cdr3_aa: CASSGTWPNTGGLFF

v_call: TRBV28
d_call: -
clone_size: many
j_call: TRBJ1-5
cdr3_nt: TGTGCCAGCAGAAACAGGGAAGGACAGCCCCAGCATTTT
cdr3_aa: CASRNREGQPQHF

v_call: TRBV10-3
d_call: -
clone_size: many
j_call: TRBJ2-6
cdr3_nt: TGTGCCATCAGTGTGGGGGAATCTGGGGCCAACGTCCTGACTTTC
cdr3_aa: CAISVGESGANVLTF

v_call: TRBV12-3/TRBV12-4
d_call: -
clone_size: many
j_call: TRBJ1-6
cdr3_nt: TGTGCCAGCAGCCTCCTGAGGAGCGGCAGGGAGCATTCACCCCTCCACTTT
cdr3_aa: CASSLLRSGREHSPLHF

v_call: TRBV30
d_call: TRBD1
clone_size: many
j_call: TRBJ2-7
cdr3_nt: TGTGCCACGGGACAGGGACGACACGAGCAGTACTTC
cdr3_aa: CATGQGRHEQYF

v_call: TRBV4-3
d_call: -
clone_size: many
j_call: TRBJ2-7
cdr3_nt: TGCGCCAGCAGCCAAGAGTTTTCCCAGGGGTACGAGCAGTACTTC
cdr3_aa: CASSQEFSQGYEQYF

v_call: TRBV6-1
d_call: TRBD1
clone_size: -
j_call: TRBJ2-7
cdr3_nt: TGTGCCAGCACTGATCAGGGGGCCTTCTCCTACGAGCAGTACTTC
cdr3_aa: CASTDQGAFSYEQYF

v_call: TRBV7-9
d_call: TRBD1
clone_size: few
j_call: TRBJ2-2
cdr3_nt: TGTGCCAGCAGCCTGTACTGGGACAGCACCGGGGAGCTGTTTTTT
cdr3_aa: CASSLYWDSTGELFF

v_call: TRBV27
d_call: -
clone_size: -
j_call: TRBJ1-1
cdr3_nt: TGTGCCAGCAGTTTCTACCGGGGCCTCGAATATACTGAAGCTTTCTTT
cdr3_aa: CASSFYRGLEYTEAFF

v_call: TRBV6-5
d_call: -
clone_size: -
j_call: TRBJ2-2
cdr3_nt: TGTGCCAGCAGTTTGAAAGGGGATGGCACCGGGGAGCTGTTTTTT
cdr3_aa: CASSLKGDGTGELFF

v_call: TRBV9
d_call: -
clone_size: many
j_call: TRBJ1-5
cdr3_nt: TGTGCCAGCAGCGTAGAATGGGGCCTCAATCAGCCCCAGCATTTT
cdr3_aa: CASSVEWGLNQPQHF

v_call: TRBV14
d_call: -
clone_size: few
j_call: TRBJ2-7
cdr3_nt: TGTGCCAGCAGCCAGAACTATCCATTCTACGAGCAGTACTTC
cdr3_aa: CASSQNYPFYEQYF